This TCR beta chain was profiled in a study of cytomegalovirus exposure and HLA in healthy donors. This CDR3 comprises 16 residues. Germline V CDR1 and CDR2: SGHTS, YDEGEE. With V trimmed by 1 base and J by 7 bases, 13 bases remained unmatched. In the PCR, 60 Vbeta and 13 Jbeta primers were used. The protocol was immunoSEQ multiplex PCR, while the TCRdb copy is restricted to in-frame clones and leaves out a portion. Among over 150,000 clones listed, around 70% were seen once. This sequence originates from a male donor in good health and CMV-seronegative. Sequenced input: PBMCs. The chain uses TRBV5-8 and TRBJ1-2; 7 bases match TRBD1. Here the CDR3 DNA reads TGTGCCAGCAGCTTGTTGGCGGCCGAGAGGGGGCGTGGCTACACCTTC. Translation: CASSLLAAERGRGYTF.